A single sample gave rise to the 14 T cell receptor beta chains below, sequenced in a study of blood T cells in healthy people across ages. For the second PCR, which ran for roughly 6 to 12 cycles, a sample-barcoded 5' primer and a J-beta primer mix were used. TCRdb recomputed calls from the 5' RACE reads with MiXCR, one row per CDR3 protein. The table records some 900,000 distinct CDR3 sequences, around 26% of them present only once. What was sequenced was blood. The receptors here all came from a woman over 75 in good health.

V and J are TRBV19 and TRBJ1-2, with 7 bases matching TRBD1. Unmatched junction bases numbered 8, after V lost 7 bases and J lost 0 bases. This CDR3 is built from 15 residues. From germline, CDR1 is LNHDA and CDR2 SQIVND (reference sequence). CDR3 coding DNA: TGTGCCAGTAACCTACGGACAGGTTCTAACTATGGCTACACCTTC. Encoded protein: CASNLRTGSNYGYTF.

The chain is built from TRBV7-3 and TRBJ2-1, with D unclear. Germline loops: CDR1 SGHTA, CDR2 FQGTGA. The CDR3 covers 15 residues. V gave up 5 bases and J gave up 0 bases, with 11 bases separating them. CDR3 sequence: CASSPGYVSYNEQFF. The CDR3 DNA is TGTGCCAGCAGCCCAGGATACGTCTCCTACAATGAGCAGTTCTTC.

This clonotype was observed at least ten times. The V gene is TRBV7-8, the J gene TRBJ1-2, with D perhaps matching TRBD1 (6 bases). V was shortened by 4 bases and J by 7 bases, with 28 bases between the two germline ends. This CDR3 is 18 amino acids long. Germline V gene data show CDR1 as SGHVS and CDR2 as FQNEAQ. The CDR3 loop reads CASSSTWGGHRRGSGYTF. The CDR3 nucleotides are TGTGCCAGCAGCTCCACCTGGGGGGGCCATCGCCGGGGGAGTGGCTACACCTTC. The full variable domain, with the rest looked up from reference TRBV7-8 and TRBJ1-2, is GAGVSQSPRYKVAKRGQDVALRCDPISGHVSLFWYQQALGQGPEFLTYFQNEAQLDKSGLPSDRFFAERPEGSVSTLKIQRTQQEDSAVYLCASSSTWGGHRRGSGYTFGSGTRLTVV.

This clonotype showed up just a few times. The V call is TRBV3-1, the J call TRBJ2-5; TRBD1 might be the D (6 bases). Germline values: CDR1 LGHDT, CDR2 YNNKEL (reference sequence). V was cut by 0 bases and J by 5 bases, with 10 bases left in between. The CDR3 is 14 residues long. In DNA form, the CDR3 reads TGTGCCAGCAGCCAAGACTACAGGGAGGAGACCCAGTACTTC. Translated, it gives CASSQDYREETQYF.

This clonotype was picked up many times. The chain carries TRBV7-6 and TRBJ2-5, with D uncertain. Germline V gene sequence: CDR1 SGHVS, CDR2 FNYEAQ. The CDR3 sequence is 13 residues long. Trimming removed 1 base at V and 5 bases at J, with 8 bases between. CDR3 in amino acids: CASSLDVAETQYF. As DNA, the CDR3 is TGTGCCAGCAGCTTAGACGTGGCGGAGACCCAGTACTTC.

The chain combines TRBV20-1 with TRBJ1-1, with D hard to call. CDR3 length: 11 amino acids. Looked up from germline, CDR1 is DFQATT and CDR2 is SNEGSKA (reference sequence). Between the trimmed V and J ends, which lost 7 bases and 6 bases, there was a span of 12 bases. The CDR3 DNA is TGCAGTGTTGCGCAGGCCGCTGAAGCTTTCTTT. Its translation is CSVAQAAEAFF.

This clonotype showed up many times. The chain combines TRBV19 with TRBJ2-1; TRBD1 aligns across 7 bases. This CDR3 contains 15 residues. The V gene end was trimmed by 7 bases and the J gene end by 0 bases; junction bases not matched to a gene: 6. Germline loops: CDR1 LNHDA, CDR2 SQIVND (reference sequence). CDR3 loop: CASTEGASSYNEQFF. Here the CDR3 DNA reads TGTGCCAGTACCGAGGGGGCAAGCTCCTACAATGAGCAGTTCTTC.

The CDR3 nucleotides are TGTGCCAGCAGCTTAGATGAAGTACAGCGGCAGTTCTTC. It codes for CASSLDEVQRQFF. The genes are TRBV11-3 and TRBJ2-1, with D uncertain. Germline values: CDR1 SGHNT, CDR2 YENEEA. The ends were cut back, 0 bases at V and 12 bases at J, with 12 bases in the middle. This CDR3 comprises 13 residues. Full variable domain (missing parts from reference TRBV11-3 and TRBJ2-1): EAGVVQSPRYKIIEKKQPVAFWCNPISGHNTLYWYLQNLGQGPELLIRYENEEAVDDSQLPKDRFSAERLKGVDSTLKIQPAELGDSAVYLCASSLDEVQRQFFGPGTRLTVL.

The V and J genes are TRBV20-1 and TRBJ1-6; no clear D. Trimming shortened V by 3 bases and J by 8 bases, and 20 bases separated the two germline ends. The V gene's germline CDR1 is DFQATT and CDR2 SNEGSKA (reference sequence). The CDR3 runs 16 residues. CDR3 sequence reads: CSARRRGRGRDSPLHF. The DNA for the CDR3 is TGCAGTGCTAGGAGGCGGGGAAGAGGTAGAGATTCACCCCTCCACTTT.

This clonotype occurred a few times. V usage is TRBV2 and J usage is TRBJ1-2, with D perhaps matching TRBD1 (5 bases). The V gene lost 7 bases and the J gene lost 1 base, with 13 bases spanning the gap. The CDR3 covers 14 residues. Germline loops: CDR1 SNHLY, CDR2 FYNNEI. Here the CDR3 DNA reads TGTGCCAGCAAGTCTCGGGGGTATAACTATGGCTACACCTTC. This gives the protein CASKSRGYNYGYTF.

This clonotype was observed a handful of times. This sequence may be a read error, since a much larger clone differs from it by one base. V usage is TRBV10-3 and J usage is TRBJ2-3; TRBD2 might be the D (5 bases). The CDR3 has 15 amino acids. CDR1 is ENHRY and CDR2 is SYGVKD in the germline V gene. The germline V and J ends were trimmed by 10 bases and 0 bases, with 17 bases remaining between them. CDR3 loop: CATRGSGASTDTQYF. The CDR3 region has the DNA TGTGCCACCCGAGGGAGCGGTGCTAGCACAGATACGCAGTATTTT.

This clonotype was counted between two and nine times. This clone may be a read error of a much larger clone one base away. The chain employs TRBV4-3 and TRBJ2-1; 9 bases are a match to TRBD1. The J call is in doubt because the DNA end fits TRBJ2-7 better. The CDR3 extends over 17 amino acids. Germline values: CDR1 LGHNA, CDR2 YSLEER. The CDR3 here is CASSQDHETGGYNEQYF. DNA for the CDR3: TGCGCCAGCAGCCAAGATCATGAGACAGGGGGGTACAATGAGCAGTACTTC.

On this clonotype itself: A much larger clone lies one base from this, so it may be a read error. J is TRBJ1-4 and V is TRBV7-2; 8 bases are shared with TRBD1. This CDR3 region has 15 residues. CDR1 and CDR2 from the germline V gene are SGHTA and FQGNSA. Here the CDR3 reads CASSSIGTGNEKRFF. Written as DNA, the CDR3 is TGTGCCAGCAGCTCCATTGGGACAGGCAATGAAAAACGGTTTTTT.

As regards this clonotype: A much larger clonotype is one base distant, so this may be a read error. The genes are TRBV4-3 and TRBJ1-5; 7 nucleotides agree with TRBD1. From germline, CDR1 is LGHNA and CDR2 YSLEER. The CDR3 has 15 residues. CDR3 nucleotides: TGCACCAGCAGCCAACAGCACAGGGGTAATCAGCCCCAGCATTTT. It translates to CTSSQQHRGNQPQHF.